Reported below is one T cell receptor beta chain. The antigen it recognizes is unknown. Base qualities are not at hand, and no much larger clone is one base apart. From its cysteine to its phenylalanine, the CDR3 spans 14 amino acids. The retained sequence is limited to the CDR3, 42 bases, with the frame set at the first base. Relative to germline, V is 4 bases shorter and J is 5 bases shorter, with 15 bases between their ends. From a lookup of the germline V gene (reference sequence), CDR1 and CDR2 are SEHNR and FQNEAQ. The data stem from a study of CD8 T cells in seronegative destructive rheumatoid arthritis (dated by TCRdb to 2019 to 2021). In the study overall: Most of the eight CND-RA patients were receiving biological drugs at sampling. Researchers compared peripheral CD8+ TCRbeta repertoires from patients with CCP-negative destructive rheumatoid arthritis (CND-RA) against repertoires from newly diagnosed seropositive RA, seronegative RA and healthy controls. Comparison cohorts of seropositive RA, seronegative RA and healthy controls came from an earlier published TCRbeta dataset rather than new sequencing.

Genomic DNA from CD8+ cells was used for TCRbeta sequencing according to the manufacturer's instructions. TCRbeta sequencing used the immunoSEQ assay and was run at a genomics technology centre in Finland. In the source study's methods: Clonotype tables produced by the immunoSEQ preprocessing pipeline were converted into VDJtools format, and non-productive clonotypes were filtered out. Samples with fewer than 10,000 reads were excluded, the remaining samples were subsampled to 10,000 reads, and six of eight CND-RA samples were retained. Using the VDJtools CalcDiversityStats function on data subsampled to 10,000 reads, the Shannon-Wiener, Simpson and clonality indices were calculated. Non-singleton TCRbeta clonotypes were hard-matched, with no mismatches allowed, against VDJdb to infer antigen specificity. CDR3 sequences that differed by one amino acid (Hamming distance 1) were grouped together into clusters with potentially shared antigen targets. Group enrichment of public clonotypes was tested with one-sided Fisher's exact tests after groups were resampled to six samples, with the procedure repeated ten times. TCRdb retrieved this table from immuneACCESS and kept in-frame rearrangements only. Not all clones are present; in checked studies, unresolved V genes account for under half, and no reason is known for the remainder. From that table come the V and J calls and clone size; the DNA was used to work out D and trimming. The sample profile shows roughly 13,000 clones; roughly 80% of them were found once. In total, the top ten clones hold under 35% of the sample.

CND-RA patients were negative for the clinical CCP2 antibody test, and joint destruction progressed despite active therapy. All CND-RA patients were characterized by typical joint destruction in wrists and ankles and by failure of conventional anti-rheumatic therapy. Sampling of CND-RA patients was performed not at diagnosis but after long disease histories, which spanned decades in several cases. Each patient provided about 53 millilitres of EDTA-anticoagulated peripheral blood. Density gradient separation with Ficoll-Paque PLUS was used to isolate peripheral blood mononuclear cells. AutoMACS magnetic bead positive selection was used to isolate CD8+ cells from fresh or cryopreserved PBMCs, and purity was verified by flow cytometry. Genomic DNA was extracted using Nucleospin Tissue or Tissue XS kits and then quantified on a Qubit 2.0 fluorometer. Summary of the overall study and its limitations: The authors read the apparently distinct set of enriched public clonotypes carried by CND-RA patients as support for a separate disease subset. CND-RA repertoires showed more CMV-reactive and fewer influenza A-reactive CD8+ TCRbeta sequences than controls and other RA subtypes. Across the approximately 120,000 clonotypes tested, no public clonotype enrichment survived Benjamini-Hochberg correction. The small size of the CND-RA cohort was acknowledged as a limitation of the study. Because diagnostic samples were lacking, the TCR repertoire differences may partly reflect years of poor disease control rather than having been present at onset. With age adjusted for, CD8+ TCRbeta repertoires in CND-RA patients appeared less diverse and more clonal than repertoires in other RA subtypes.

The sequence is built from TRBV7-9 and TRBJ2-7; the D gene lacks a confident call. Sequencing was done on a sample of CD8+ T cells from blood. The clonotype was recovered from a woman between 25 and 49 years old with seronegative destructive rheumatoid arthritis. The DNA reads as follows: TGTGCCAGCAGCTCGACCCGCAGGATCCACGAGCAGTACTTC. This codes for CASSSTRRIHEQYF. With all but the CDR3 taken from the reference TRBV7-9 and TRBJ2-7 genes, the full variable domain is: DTGVSQNPRHKITKRGQNVTFRCDPISEHNRLYWYRQTLGQGPEFLTYFQNEAQLEKSRLLSDRFSAERPKGSFSTLEIQRTEQGDSAMYLCASSSTRRIHEQYFGPGTRLTVT.